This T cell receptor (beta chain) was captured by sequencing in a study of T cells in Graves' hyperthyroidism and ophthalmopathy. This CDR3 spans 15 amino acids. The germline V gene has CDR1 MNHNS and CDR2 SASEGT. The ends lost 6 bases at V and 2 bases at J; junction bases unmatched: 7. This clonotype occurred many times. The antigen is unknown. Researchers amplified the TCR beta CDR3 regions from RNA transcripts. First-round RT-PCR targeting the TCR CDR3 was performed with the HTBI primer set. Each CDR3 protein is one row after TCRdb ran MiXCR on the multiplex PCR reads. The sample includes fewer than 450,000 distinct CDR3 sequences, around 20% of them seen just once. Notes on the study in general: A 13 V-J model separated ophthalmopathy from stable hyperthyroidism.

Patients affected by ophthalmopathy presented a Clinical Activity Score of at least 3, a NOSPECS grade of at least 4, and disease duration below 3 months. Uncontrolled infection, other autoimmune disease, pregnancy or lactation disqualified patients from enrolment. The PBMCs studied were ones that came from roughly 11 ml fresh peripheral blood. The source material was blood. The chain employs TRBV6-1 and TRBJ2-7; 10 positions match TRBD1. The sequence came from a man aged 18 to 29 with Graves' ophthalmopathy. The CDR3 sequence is CASRSSGTGAYEQYF. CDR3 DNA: TGTGCCAGCAGATCTTCCGGGACAGGGGCCTACGAGCAGTACTTC.